This T cell receptor beta chain was recorded in a study of blood T cell repertoires in COVID-19. In the study overall: Sites in the United States, Italy and Spain provided acute and convalescent COVID-19 samples. From T cells, B-cell-depleted T cells, or PBMCs came the material, which was cDNA or gDNA.

Germline-derived CDR1 and CDR2 are SGHTA and FQGNSA. With 4 bases clipped from V and 4 bases from J, the junction kept 1 base outside the gene matches. The CDR3 loop spans 13 amino acids. Original data processing: Counts of nucleated cells, estimated from reference gene primer amplification, were obtained. Here immunoSEQ multiplex PCR was the method, and the copy in TCRdb shows in-frame clones only, minus some. V, J and clone size reflect that table, while D and trimming were determined from the DNA. This table has about 210,000 clones, 80% to 85% appearing once. Study members were between about 18 and 89 years old and lived in 20 to 25 US regions.

The chain links TRBV7-2 to TRBJ1-1, with 9 positions matching TRBD1. Input material: PBMCs or T cells enriched from blood (not recorded which). This clonotype was sampled from a woman between 50 and 59 years old with acute COVID-19. As DNA, the CDR3 is TGTGCCAGCAGCTGGACAGGGGCCACTGAAGCTTTCTTT. It yields the protein CASSWTGATEAFF.